These 32 T cell receptor beta chains were all obtained from the same sample, sequenced in a study of T cells in Graves' hyperthyroidism and ophthalmopathy. TCR beta CDR3 regions were amplified from RNA transcripts. HTBI primers were used for first-round RT-PCR of the TCR CDR3. TCRdb independently ran MiXCR on the multiplex PCR reads; one entry per CDR3 protein. The data show nearly 600,000 distinct CDR3 sequences, roughly 13% seen once. Sequenced sample: blood. The receptors shown here come from a woman in her twenties or thirties with Graves' hyperthyroidism that later progressed to Graves' ophthalmopathy.

This clonotype appeared many times. The chain uses TRBV2 and TRBJ1-1; D not resolved. Germline values: CDR1 SNHLY, CDR2 FYNNEI. Trimming removed 10 bases at V and 7 bases at J, with 16 bases between. The CDR3 has 12 residues. CDR3 sequence: CAKSNIEVEAFF. The DNA for the CDR3 is TGTGCCAAGAGCAACATCGAAGTTGAAGCTTTCTTT.

This clonotype was seen at least ten times. This chain uses TRBV11-2 with TRBJ1-5; TRBD1 aligns across 8 bases. Trimming at V came to 6 bases and at J to 2 bases, leaving 3 bases not matched to a gene. Germline V CDR1 and CDR2: SGHAT, FQNNGV. The CDR3 contains 14 residues. The CDR3 spells CASRKTGGNQPQHF. The CDR3 nucleotides read TGTGCCAGCAGAAAGACAGGGGGCAATCAGCCCCAGCATTTT. The full variable domain, rest sourced from reference TRBV11-2 and TRBJ1-5, is EAGVAQSPRYKIIEKRQSVAFWCNPISGHATLYWYQQILGQGPKLLIQFQNNGVVDDSQLPKDRFSAERLKGVDSTLKIQPAKLEDSAVYLCASRKTGGNQPQHFGDGTRLSIL.

The sample holds a few counts of this clonotype. V gene TRBV5-6 combines with J gene TRBJ1-5; D is uncertain. Germline CDR1 reads SGHDT; CDR2 reads YYEEEE. This CDR3 has 16 amino acids. Trimming took off 0 bases at V and 5 bases at J, with 15 bases between the two ends. The DNA for the CDR3 is TGTGCCAGCAGCTTGGGTGCCGAGGGCTATCATCAGCCCCAGCATTTT. It yields the protein CASSLGAEGYHQPQHF.

This clonotype was found many times. The chain links TRBV27 to TRBJ2-1; perhaps TRBD1 as D (6 bases). CDR3 size: 14 residues. V was clipped by 3 bases and J by 7 bases, with 13 bases between them. The V gene's germline CDR1 is MNHEY and CDR2 SMNVEV (reference sequence). This chain's CDR3 is CASSFAGDGNEQFF. The CDR3 bases are TGTGCCAGCAGTTTTGCAGGGGACGGGAATGAGCAGTTCTTC.

The chain uses TRBV27 and TRBJ2-7; D may be TRBD1 (5 bases). This CDR3 is built from 15 residues. Trimming took off 1 base at V and 6 bases at J, with 16 bases between the two ends. Looked up from germline, CDR1 is MNHEY and CDR2 is SMNVEV (reference sequence). CDR3 sequence reads: CASSLFPGSAREQYF. CDR3 nucleotide sequence: TGTGCCAGCAGTTTATTTCCAGGGTCCGCGCGCGAGCAGTACTTC.

This clonotype was detected many times. The chain recombines TRBV24-1 with TRBJ2-2; 7 nucleotides align to TRBD2. V lost 2 bases, J lost 5 bases, and 4 bases stayed unmatched. CDR1 and CDR2 from the germline V gene are KGHDR and SFDVKD. The CDR3 totals 15 residues. The CDR3 DNA follows: TGTGCCACCAGTGATTCCATCGGGGGGACCGGGGAGCTGTTTTTT. Residues: CATSDSIGGTGELFF.

This clonotype occurred many times. The chain uses TRBV20-1 and TRBJ1-1, with a weak D call TRBD1 (6 bases). Germline CDR1 DFQATT, CDR2 SNEGSKA (reference sequence). V was clipped by 3 bases and J by 4 bases, with 15 bases between them. This CDR3 region has 14 residues. CDR3 nucleotide sequence: TGCAGTGCTAGTACCGGCAGCAGGGGCACTGAAGCTTTCTTT. Translation: CSASTGSRGTEAFF.

This clonotype was picked up many times. The V and J genes are TRBV6-2 or TRBV6-3 and TRBJ1-5; TRBD1 agrees at 7 bases. This CDR3 region has 15 residues. Germline CDR1 MNHEY, CDR2 SVGEGT. Trimming at V came to 6 bases and at J to 4 bases, leaving 9 bases not matched to a gene. CDR3: CASSRPGTANQPQHF. CDR3 nucleotide sequence: TGTGCCAGCAGCCGCCCCGGGACAGCTAATCAGCCCCAGCATTTT.

This chain joins TRBV24-1 and TRBJ2-7; D possibly corresponds to TRBD2 (5 bases). This CDR3 region has 13 residues. Trimming cost V 4 bases and J 3 bases, with 9 bases left between them. Germline values: CDR1 KGHDR, CDR2 SFDVKD. This chain's CDR3 is CATSEGAGYEQYF. CDR3 DNA: TGTGCCACCAGTGAGGGAGCCGGCTACGAGCAGTACTTC.

This clonotype was observed at least ten times. J is TRBJ1-2 and V is TRBV7-2; TRBD1 matches at 7 bases. The CDR3 has 15 amino acids. With 5 bases clipped from V and 3 bases from J, the junction kept 9 bases outside the gene matches. The germline V gene has CDR1 SGHTA and CDR2 FQGNSA. The CDR3: CASSPQGRTDYGYTF. CDR3 DNA: TGTGCCAGCAGCCCACAGGGGCGTACTGACTATGGCTACACCTTC. Full variable domain (rest looked up from reference TRBV7-2 and TRBJ1-2): GAGVSQSPSNKVTEKGKDVELRCDPISGHTALYWYRQSLGQGLEFLIYFQGNSAPDKSGLPSDRFSAERTGGSVSTLTIQRTQQEDSAVYLCASSPQGRTDYGYTFGSGTRLTVV.

This clonotype was recorded many times. This chain links TRBV6-1 with TRBJ1-3; tentatively, D is TRBD1 (6 bases). The CDR3 spans 16 residues. V was cut by 5 bases and J by 8 bases, with 22 bases left in between. The germline V gene encodes CDR1 MNHNS and CDR2 SASEGT. CDR3 DNA sequence: TGTGCCAGCAGTTCCGGACGACAGGACCCTAGGGACACCATATATTTT. Translation: CASSSGRQDPRDTIYF.

This clonotype showed up many times. This chain uses TRBV2 with TRBJ2-7; D might be TRBD1 or TRBD2, each matching 5 bases. With 9 bases removed from V and 4 bases from J, the gap between germline ends came to 13 bases. CDR1 is SNHLY, CDR2 FYNNEI, per germline. This CDR3 has 12 residues. CDR3 residues: CASQGPRYEQYF. The CDR3 DNA reads as TGTGCCAGTCAGGGACCTCGTTACGAGCAGTACTTC.

In its sample, this clonotype was seen a few times. The chain combines TRBV18 with TRBJ1-1; D gene unclear. The CDR3 is 14 residues long. Germline-derived CDR1 and CDR2 are KGHSH and LQKENI. With 2 bases removed from V and 1 base from J, the gap between germline ends came to 8 bases. This CDR3 reads CASSPSAGNTEAFF. The DNA for the CDR3 is TGTGCCAGCTCACCAAGCGCCGGGAACACTGAAGCTTTCTTT.

This clonotype was recorded at least ten times. This rearrangement joins TRBV12-3 or TRBV12-4 to TRBJ1-5, with D possibly matching TRBD1 (5 bases). CDR3 size: 15 residues. Trimming left V 3 bases short and J 2 bases short, with 11 bases between. The CDR3 reads CASSLRGRGNQPQHF. The DNA of the CDR3 is TGTGCCAGCAGTTTGCGGGGACGGGGCAATCAGCCCCAGCATTTT.

In its sample, this clonotype was seen a few times. The chain employs TRBV28 and TRBJ2-2; D remains ambiguous. CDR1 and CDR2 (germline): MDHEN, SYDVKM. The CDR3 totals 13 residues. V was cut by 4 bases and J by 4 bases, with 7 bases left in between. As DNA, the CDR3 is TGTGCCAGCAGTTCGGCCTTCACCGGGGAGCTGTTTTTT. Protein sequence: CASSSAFTGELFF.

Details on this clonotype: A much larger clone differs by one base, so this may be a read error. V is TRBV2 and J is TRBJ2-7; a possible D gene is TRBD1 (6 bases). Germline V gene sequence: CDR1 SNHLY, CDR2 FYNNEI. The CDR3 is 12 residues long. Trimming pared 8 bases from V and 5 bases from J, leaving 13 bases between. The CDR3 DNA follows: TGTGCCAGCGGGGACACCACCCACGAGCAGTACTTC. It specifies CASGDTTHEQYF. The complete variable domain, with remaining parts taken from reference TRBV2 and TRBJ2-7, reads EPEVTQTPSHQVTQMGQEVILRCVPISNHLYFYWYRQILGQKVEFLVSFYNNEISEKSEIFDDQFSVERPDGSNFTLKIRSTKLEDSAMYFCASGDTTHEQYFGPGTRLTVT.

J is TRBJ2-5 and V is TRBV12-3 or TRBV12-4; a possible D gene is TRBD1 (6 bases). The germline V and J ends were trimmed by 5 bases and 5 bases, with 18 bases remaining between them. This CDR3 has 15 residues. In DNA, the CDR3 is TGTGCCAGCAGTCTCGGACAGAAGGCATGGGAGACCCAGTACTTC. Translation gives CASSLGQKAWETQYF.

This clonotype has ten or more counts. The chain carries TRBV18 and TRBJ2-5; the D call may be TRBD1 or TRBD2 (5 bases each). The CDR3 runs to 14 residues. V shed 2 bases and J shed 1 base, with 8 bases lying between them. The germline CDR1 and CDR2 sequences are KGHSH and LQKENI. The CDR3 nucleotides read TGTGCCAGCTCACCAGGGACCCCCCAAGAGACCCAGTACTTC. It translates to CASSPGTPQETQYF. The complete variable domain, with remaining parts taken from reference TRBV18 and TRBJ2-5, reads NAGVMQNPRHLVRRRGQEARLRCSPMKGHSHVYWYRQLPEEGLKFMVYLQKENIIDESGMPKERFSAEFPKEGPSILRIQQVVRGDSAAYFCASSPGTPQETQYFGPGTRLLVL.

In this sample, this clonotype turned up a few times. This chain connects TRBV20-1 to TRBJ2-1, with D possibly being TRBD2 (5 bases). The CDR3 totals 11 residues. From germline, CDR1 is DFQATT and CDR2 SNEGSKA (reference sequence). V was cut by 3 bases and J by 13 bases, with 13 bases left in between. The CDR3 DNA reads TGCAGTGCTAGCCGGGGTTGGTTTCAGTTCTTC. It is translated as CSASRGWFQFF.

The chain employs TRBV12-3 or TRBV12-4 and TRBJ2-2; D might be TRBD2 (6 bases). The CDR3 has 15 residues. Trimming stripped 3 bases from V and 5 bases from J, with 13 bases between. In nucleotides, the CDR3 is TGTGCCAGCAGTTTCATTGCTGGGGGGACCGGGGAGCTGTTTTTT. As protein: CASSFIAGGTGELFF.

This clonotype was picked up many times. The rearrangement uses TRBV3-1 and TRBJ2-7; 7 bases fit TRBD2. The CDR3 is 16 amino acids. V gave up 3 bases and J gave up 1 base; unmatched junction bases: 9. The germline CDR1 and CDR2 sequences are LGHDT and YNNKEL (reference sequence). The CDR3 sequence is CASSHAWAGASYEQYF. As DNA, the CDR3 is TGTGCCAGCAGCCACGCTTGGGCGGGAGCTTCCTACGAGCAGTACTTC.

J is TRBJ2-2 and V is TRBV11-3; maybe TRBD1 (5 bases). There are 14 residues in the CDR3. The V end was cut by 3 bases, the J end by 1 base, with 6 bases between. Germline CDR1 and CDR2: SGHNT and YENEEA. DNA of the CDR3: TGTGCCAGCAGCTTTGACAGGAACACCGGGGAGCTGTTTTTT. Its protein product is CASSFDRNTGELFF.

This clonotype was picked up many times. J is TRBJ1-1 and V is TRBV27; D unclear. Trimming took 7 bases from V and 7 from J, leaving 10 bases between them. Germline-derived CDR1 and CDR2 are MNHEY and SMNVEV (reference sequence). The length of the CDR3 is 11 residues. CDR3 in amino acids: CASTIGGEAFF. Written as DNA, the CDR3 is TGTGCCAGCACTATAGGAGGTGAAGCTTTCTTT.

This clonotype was observed many times. This chain uses TRBV27 with TRBJ2-3; D is unresolved. This CDR3 comprises 13 residues. From germline, CDR1 is MNHEY and CDR2 SMNVEV (reference sequence). The V end was cut by 5 bases, the J end by 4 bases, with 10 bases between. Written as DNA, the CDR3 is TGTGCCAGCAGTAACCATGATGCAGATACGCAGTATTTT. As protein: CASSNHDADTQYF.

This clonotype was observed many times. The genes are TRBV15 and TRBJ2-7, with D perhaps TRBD2 (6 bases). V shed 6 bases and J shed 1 base, with 7 bases lying between them. The CDR3 sequence is 12 residues long. CDR1 is LNHNV, CDR2 YYDKDF, per germline (reference sequence). This chain's CDR3 is CATREGSYEQYF. The CDR3 DNA is TGTGCCACCAGGGAGGGGTCCTACGAGCAGTACTTC. Looking up the rest from reference TRBV15 and TRBJ2-7 gives the full variable domain: DAMVIQNPRYQVTQFGKPVTLSCSQTLNHNVMYWYQQKSSQAPKLLFHYYDKDFNNEADTPDNFQSRRPNTSFCFLDIRSPGLGDTAMYLCATREGSYEQYFGPGTRLTVT.

This clonotype has at least ten counts. The chain recombines TRBV5-1 with TRBJ2-7, with a tentative D call TRBD2 (6 bases). The ends were cut back, 3 bases at V and 6 bases at J, with 10 bases in the middle. Germline assignment: CDR1 SGHRS and CDR2 YFSETQ. The CDR3 is 12 residues long. As DNA, the CDR3 is TGCGCCAGCAGCTGGGAGGTACTCGAGCAGTACTTC. This translates into CASSWEVLEQYF.

This clonotype was counted many times. V gene TRBV3-1 combines with J gene TRBJ1-2; TRBD1 agrees at 7 bases. The V and J ends lost 3 bases and 2 bases, in that order; junction bases with no gene match: 9. CDR1 is LGHDT, CDR2 YNNKEL, per germline (reference sequence). The CDR3 has 16 residues. CDR3 coding DNA: TGTGCCAGCAGCCAGGCCGGGACAGCGAAAAACTATGGCTACACCTTC. Residues: CASSQAGTAKNYGYTF.

Concerning this clonotype: It may be a read error: a sequence one base away is much more abundant. No conserved phenylalanine or tryptophan ends this CDR3, so it is likely a read error. This chain uses TRBV28 with TRBJ2-7; D ambiguous. The CDR3 is 11 amino acids. V gave up 8 bases and J gave up 3 bases, with 8 bases separating them. From germline, CDR1 is MDHEN and CDR2 SYDVKM. Here the CDR3 reads CASLQDYEQYL. CDR3 bases: TGTGCCAGCCTCCAGGACTACGAGCAGTACCTC.

This chain joins TRBV9 and TRBJ1-1; weak D call: TRBD1 (5 bases). Trimming pared 2 bases from V and 1 base from J, leaving 12 bases between. CDR1 and CDR2 (germline): SGDLS, YYNGEE. There are 15 residues in the CDR3. The CDR3, as DNA: TGTGCCAGCAGCGTGGCGTCAACAGGGAACACTGAAGCTTTCTTT. Translated, it gives CASSVASTGNTEAFF.

This clonotype has a count of ten or more. This rearrangement joins TRBV27 to TRBJ1-1; a weak D match, TRBD1 (6 bases). Trimming took off 6 bases at V and 0 bases at J, with 14 bases between the two ends. CDR3 length: 15 amino acids. Germline CDR1 is MNHEY and CDR2 is SMNVEV (reference sequence). CDR3 nucleotide sequence: TGTGCCAGCAGCCTGGCTGGGACAATGAACACTGAAGCTTTCTTT. It yields the protein CASSLAGTMNTEAFF.

At least ten counts were recorded for this clonotype. This chain links TRBV12-3 or TRBV12-4 with TRBJ1-3; TRBD1 matches 9 bases. CDR3 size: 16 residues. V lost 7 bases to trimming and J lost 0 bases; unmatched junction nucleotides: 7. The CDR3 protein is CASILDRGVSGNTIYF. Here the CDR3 DNA reads TGTGCCAGCATCTTGGACAGGGGCGTCTCTGGAAACACCATATATTTT.

J is TRBJ1-2 and V is TRBV29-1; D unclear. CDR1 is SQVTM, CDR2 ANQGSEA, per germline. The CDR3 contains 11 residues. The V gene lost 5 bases and the J gene lost 8 bases, with 12 bases spanning the gap. Here the CDR3 reads CSVSPYEGYTF. CDR3 in DNA: TGCAGCGTTTCCCCCTACGAGGGCTACACCTTC.